The T cell receptor beta chain under discussion was sequenced for a study of tumor-infiltrating lymphocytes in primary liver carcinoma. Study summary: Ranging in age from 30 to 69 years, the patients were men and women. Each of the samples returned roughly 3.65 to 7.5 million productive TCRbeta reads (a yield similar across tissue types). Study observations and caveats: Top-250-clone fractions were significantly higher in tumors than in blood (p = 0.039).

Priming with a constant-region primer yielded TCR beta cDNA from roughly 0.45 ug total RNA. Researchers made the TCR beta libraries by running three nested multiplex PCR rounds with slightly modified ARM-PCR. Researchers ran the first two PCR rounds for approximately 9 cycles each with TRBV1-TRBV30 forward primers and a C-beta reverse primer. TCRdb re-analysed the multiplex PCR reads in MiXCR, keeping a single row per CDR3 protein. This sample yields approximately 320,000 distinct CDR3 sequences, of which around 50% are seen a single time; about a sixth belongs to the top ten. Blood RNA originated from unsorted whole blood, with germline DNA additionally extracted. To note about this clonotype: Its antigen is not known. The conserved final phenylalanine or tryptophan is absent from the CDR3, which likely points to a read error.

The CDR3 has 14 amino acids. Germline V gene lookup returns CDR1 MNHNS and CDR2 SASEGT. The sequencing sample was made of peripheral blood. J is TRBJ2-7 and V is TRBV6-1, with D tentatively TRBD2 (5 bases). The receptor's source is a woman under 40 with primary liver carcinoma and hepatitis B virus infection. CDR3 loop: CVTWNLAGSDEQYL. As DNA, the CDR3 is TGTGTCACTTGGAATCTAGCAGGATCGGACGAGCAGTACCTC.